This T cell receptor beta chain was retrieved from a study of shared clonotypes between healthy human individuals. About the study: Three plates each covered CD4 naive and memory; CD8 naive two, CD8 memory one.

Sequenced by immunoSEQ multiplex PCR; TCRdb stores in-frame clones only, minus some. The sample has roughly 660,000 clones; less than 95% are singletons. To note about this clone: Its matching antigen is unknown.

General study results and limits: Larger estimated richness was generally recorded for naive subsets relative to memory subsets. Relative to their counterparts shared across all four donors, non-shared clonotypes exhibited diminished generation probabilities.

Sequenced sample: memory CD8+ T cells from PBMCs. Subset: CD45RO+ cells pooled with CCR7-negative TemRA cells. The receptor's source is a man between 18 and 29 years old in good health. Some clones in this sample may be carry-over from other donors' samples.

The CDR3: CASSLVFRADYEQYF. CDR3 DNA: TGTGCCAGCAGCTTGGTATTCAGGGCTGATTACGAGCAGTACTTC. The rearrangement uses TRBV5-5 and TRBJ2-7, with D tentatively TRBD1 (5 bases). The CDR3 is 15 amino acids. V was shortened by 0 bases and J by 4 bases, with 14 bases between the two germline ends. The V gene's germline CDR1 is SGHKS and CDR2 YYEKEE (reference sequence).